This T cell receptor (beta chain) was observed in a study of metastatic and nonmetastatic thyroid tumors. Across the whole study: The comparison covered peripheral blood and tumor or nodule tissue in malignant and benign thyroid patients. Study findings and constraints: Compared with benign nodules, malignant thyroid tumors were reported to have significantly higher TCR beta diversity in both blood and tumor.

This clone was seen a few times. Its antigen is not identified. Thyroid surgery had not been preceded by any treatment in any patient. CDR1 and CDR2 from the germline V gene are MNHEY and SVGEGT. The CDR3 sequence is 15 residues long. V lost 6 bases and J lost 2, with 13 bases in between. Methods used by the authors: In papillary thyroid cancer, a distant-metastasis classifier was built using CDR3 differences across clinicopathological groups. From the PCR reads, TCRdb re-called clones with MiXCR. TCRdb's processing, not the authors', yielded these V and J calls. Of roughly 20,000 clones listed, approximately 35% are singletons.

J is TRBJ2-2 and V is TRBV6-2 or TRBV6-3, with no clear D. Source material: tumor tissue. This TCR was recovered from a female donor with papillary thyroid cancer or a benign thyroid nodule (not recorded which). Some clones in this sample may be carry-over from other donors' samples. CDR3 loop: CASSIRPGNTGELFF. The CDR3 coding sequence is TGTGCCAGCAGCATCCGCCCAGGAAACACCGGGGAGCTGTTTTTT.